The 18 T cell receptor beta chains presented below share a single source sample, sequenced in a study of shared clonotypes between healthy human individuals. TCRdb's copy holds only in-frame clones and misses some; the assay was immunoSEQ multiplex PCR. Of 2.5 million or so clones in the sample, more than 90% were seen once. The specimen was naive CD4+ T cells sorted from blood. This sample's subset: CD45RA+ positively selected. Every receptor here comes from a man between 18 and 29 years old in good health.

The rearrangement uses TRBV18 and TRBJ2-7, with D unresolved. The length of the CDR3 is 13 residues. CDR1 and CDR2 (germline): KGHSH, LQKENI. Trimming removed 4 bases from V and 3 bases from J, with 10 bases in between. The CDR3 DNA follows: TGTGCCAGCTCACAAACACCGTTCTACGAGCAGTACTTC. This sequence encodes CASSQTPFYEQYF.

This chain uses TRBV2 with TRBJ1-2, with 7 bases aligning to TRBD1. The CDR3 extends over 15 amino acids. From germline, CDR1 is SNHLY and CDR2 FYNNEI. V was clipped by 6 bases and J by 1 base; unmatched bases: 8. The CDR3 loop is CASRPTGVRNYGYTF. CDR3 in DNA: TGTGCCAGCAGGCCCACAGGGGTGCGTAACTATGGCTACACCTTC.

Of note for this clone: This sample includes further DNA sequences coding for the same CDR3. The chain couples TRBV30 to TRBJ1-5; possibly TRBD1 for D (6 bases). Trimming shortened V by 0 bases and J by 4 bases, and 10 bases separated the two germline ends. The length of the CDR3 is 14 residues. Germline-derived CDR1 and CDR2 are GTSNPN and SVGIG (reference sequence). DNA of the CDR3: TGTGCCTGGAGTGTTGGAGGGACAAATCAGCCCCAGCATTTT. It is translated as CAWSVGGTNQPQHF.

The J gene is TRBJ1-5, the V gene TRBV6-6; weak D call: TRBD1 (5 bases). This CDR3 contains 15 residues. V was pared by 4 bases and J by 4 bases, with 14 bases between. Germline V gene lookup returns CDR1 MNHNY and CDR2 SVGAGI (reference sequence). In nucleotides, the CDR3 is TGTGCCAGCAGTTCTTTTACCGGGGGGAATCAGCCCCAGCATTTT. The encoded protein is CASSSFTGGNQPQHF.

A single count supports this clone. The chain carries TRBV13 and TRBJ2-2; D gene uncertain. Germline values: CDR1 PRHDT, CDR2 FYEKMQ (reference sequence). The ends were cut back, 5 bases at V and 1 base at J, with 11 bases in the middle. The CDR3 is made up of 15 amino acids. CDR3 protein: CASSRRSKNTGELFF. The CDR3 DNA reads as TGTGCCAGCAGCCGACGATCTAAGAACACCGGGGAGCTGTTTTTT.

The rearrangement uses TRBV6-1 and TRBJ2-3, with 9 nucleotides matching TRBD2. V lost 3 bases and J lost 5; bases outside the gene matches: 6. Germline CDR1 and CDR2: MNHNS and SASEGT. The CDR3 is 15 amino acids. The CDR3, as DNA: TGTGCCAGCAGTGATTCTGCGGGGGGGCAAGATACGCAGTATTTT. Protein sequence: CASSDSAGGQDTQYF.

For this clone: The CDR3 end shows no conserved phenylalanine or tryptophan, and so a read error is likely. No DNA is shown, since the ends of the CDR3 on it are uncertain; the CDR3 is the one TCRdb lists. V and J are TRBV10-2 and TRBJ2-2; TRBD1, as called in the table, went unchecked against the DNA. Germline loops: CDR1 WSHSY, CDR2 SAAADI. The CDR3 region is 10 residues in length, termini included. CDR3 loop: CASSSGAGTQ.

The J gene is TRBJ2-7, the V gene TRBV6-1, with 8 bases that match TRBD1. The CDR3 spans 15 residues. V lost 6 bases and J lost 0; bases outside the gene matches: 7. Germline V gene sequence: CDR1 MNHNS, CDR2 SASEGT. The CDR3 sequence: CASRLGQGSSYEQYF. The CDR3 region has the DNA TGTGCCAGCAGACTCGGACAGGGTAGCTCCTACGAGCAGTACTTC.

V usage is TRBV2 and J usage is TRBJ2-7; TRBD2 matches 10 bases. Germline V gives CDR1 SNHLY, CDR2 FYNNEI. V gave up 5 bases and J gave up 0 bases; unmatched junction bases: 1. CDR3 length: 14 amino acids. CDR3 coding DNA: TGTGCCAGCAGTTTAGCGGGGGGCTCCTACGAGCAGTACTTC. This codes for CASSLAGGSYEQYF.

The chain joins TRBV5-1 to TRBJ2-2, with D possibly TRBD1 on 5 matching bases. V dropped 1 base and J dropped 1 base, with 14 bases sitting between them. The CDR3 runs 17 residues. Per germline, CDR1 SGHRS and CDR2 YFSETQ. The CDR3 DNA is TGCGCCAGCAGCTTGACGGTGGGGCAGGGGAACACCGGGGAGCTGTTTTTT. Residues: CASSLTVGQGNTGELFF.

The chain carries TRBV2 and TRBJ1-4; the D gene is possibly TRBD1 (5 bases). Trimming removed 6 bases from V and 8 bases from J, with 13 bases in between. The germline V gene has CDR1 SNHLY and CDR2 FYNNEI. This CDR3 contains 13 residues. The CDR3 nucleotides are TGTGCCAGCAGGGGAGAGTACAGGGAAAAACTGTTTTTT. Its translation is CASRGEYREKLFF. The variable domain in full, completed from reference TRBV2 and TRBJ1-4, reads EPEVTQTPSHQVTQMGQEVILRCVPISNHLYFYWYRQILGQKVEFLVSFYNNEISEKSEIFDDQFSVERPDGSNFTLKIRSTKLEDSAMYFCASRGEYREKLFFGSGTQLSVL.

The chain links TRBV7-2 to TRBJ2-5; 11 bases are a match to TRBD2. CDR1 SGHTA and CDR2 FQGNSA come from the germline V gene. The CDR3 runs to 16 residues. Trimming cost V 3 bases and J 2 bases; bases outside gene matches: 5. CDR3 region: CASSLPSGRSQETQYF. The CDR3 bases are TGTGCCAGCAGCTTGCCTAGCGGGAGGAGTCAAGAGACCCAGTACTTC. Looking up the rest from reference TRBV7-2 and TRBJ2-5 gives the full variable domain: GAGVSQSPSNKVTEKGKDVELRCDPISGHTALYWYRQSLGQGLEFLIYFQGNSAPDKSGLPSDRFSAERTGGSVSTLTIQRTQQEDSAVYLCASSLPSGRSQETQYFGPGTRLLVL.

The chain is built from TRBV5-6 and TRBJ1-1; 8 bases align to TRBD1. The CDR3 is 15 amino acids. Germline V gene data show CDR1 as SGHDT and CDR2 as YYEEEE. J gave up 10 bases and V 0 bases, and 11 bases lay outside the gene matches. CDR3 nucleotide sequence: TGTGCCAGCAGCTTGGCTAGCACAGGGGGATTTGGAGCTTTCTTT. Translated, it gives CASSLASTGGFGAFF.

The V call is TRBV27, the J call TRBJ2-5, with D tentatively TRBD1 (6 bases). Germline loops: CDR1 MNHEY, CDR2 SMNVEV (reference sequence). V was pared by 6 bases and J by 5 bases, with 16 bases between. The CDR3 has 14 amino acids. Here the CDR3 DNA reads TGTGCCAGCAGCTCCCTCAGGGGTGTGGAGACCCAGTACTTC. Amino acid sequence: CASSSLRGVETQYF.

Here the CDR3 reads CASSYRSQLSNEQFF. The CDR3 region has the DNA TGTGCCAGCAGTTACCGAAGTCAGCTCTCCAATGAGCAGTTCTTC. The chain combines TRBV6-5 with TRBJ2-1; D call uncertain. This CDR3 is built from 15 residues. Germline V CDR1 and CDR2: MNHEY, SVGAGI. V lost 2 bases and J 6 bases, leaving 14 bases between the germline ends.

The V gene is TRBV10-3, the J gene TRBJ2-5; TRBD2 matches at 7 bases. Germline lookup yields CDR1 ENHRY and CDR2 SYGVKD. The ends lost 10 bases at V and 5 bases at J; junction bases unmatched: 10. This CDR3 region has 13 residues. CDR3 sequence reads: CATAVGGGETQYF. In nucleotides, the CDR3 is TGTGCCACTGCAGTCGGGGGAGGGGAGACCCAGTACTTC.

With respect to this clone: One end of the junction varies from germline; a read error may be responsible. The CDR3 region has the DNA TGTGCCACTGGGCCCAAAACCCACTTC. Translated: CATGPKTHF. This chain joins TRBV10-3 and TRBJ2-7, with no clear D. Germline V gene lookup returns CDR1 ENHRY and CDR2 SYGVKD. CDR3 size: 9 residues.

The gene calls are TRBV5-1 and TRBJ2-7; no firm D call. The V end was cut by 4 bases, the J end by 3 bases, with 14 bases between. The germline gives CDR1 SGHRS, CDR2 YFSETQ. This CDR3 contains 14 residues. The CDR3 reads CASSPEAWGYEQYF. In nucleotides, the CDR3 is TGCGCCAGCAGCCCAGAGGCGTGGGGCTACGAGCAGTACTTC.